This is a list of T cell receptor beta chains from one sample in a study of human T cells and chemical hapten exposure. A single record per CDR3 protein comes from TCRdb applying MiXCR to the RACE reads. Here the sample spans 200,000 to 300,000 distinct CDR3 sequences, about 8.6% being singletons. Specimen: whole blood, collected in connection with sensitization to the hapten diphenylcyclopropenone (DPC). These receptor sequences come from a woman between 35 and 50 years old with alopecia areata. Some clones in this sample may be carry-over from other donors' samples. CDR3s leave out the opening cysteine and the closing phenylalanine or tryptophan.

CDR3 protein: ASSYGPGTGPSDEQF; J gene: TRBJ2-1; V gene: TRBV6-5
CDR3 protein: ASSPIYNEQF; J gene: TRBJ2-1; V gene: TRBV12-3/TRBV12-4
CDR3 protein: ATRGRGMGNQPQH; J gene: TRBJ1-5; V gene: TRBV6-6
CDR3 protein: ASSPGDGYEQY; J gene: TRBJ2-7; V gene: TRBV27
CDR3 protein: CAKGHLNTQY; J gene: TRBJ2-3; V gene: TRBV20-1
CDR3 protein: ASSFLTSGRRNEQF; J gene: TRBJ2-1; V gene: TRBV28
CDR3 protein: AIRGAAEAF; J gene: TRBJ1-1; V gene: TRBV10-3
CDR3 protein: ASSYSSIPEAF; J gene: TRBJ1-1; V gene: TRBV6-2/TRBV6-3
CDR3 protein: ASSPIAATGF; J gene: TRBJ1-1; V gene: TRBV18
CDR3 protein: ASSLQGAANEKLF; J gene: TRBJ1-4; V gene: TRBV5-1
CDR3 protein: ASSRDPGSRVTDTQY; J gene: TRBJ2-3; V gene: TRBV4-2
CDR3 protein: AISGVTEAF; J gene: TRBJ1-1; V gene: TRBV10-3
CDR3 protein: ASSFQGGSQETQY; J gene: TRBJ2-5; V gene: TRBV28
CDR3 protein: ASSQEGGAYNEQF; J gene: TRBJ2-1; V gene: TRBV27
CDR3 protein: ASSFQGGYEQY; J gene: TRBJ2-7; V gene: TRBV7-2
CDR3 protein: ASSLTGTALTEAF; J gene: TRBJ1-1; V gene: TRBV5-1
CDR3 protein: ASSLGDTIGTEAF; J gene: TRBJ1-1; V gene: TRBV5-1
CDR3 protein: ASSFTFRQF; J gene: TRBJ2-1; V gene: TRBV7-2
CDR3 protein: ASSESWVTYNEQF; J gene: TRBJ2-1; V gene: TRBV25-1
CDR3 protein: ASSQLTGNYGYT; J gene: TRBJ1-2; V gene: TRBV7-2
CDR3 protein: ASSLSGQDEETQY; J gene: TRBJ2-5; V gene: TRBV28
CDR3 protein: ASRDPFLTGSETQY; J gene: TRBJ2-5; V gene: TRBV6-5
CDR3 protein: ASSIVSDRVGNQPQH; J gene: TRBJ1-5; V gene: TRBV19
CDR3 protein: SASVGAETQY; J gene: TRBJ2-5; V gene: TRBV20-1
CDR3 protein: ASSLGGGGNEQY; J gene: TRBJ2-7; V gene: TRBV28
CDR3 protein: ASSQRTGTPNQPQH; J gene: TRBJ1-5; V gene: TRBV28
CDR3 protein: ASNLQGGEQY; J gene: TRBJ2-7; V gene: TRBV7-9
CDR3 protein: ASSQDYGSSYEQY; J gene: TRBJ2-7; V gene: TRBV4-3
CDR3 protein: ASSPRGAASYEQY; J gene: TRBJ2-7; V gene: TRBV12-3/TRBV12-4
CDR3 protein: ASSLRRSGISYNSPLH; J gene: TRBJ1-6; V gene: TRBV28
CDR3 protein: ASGGTGDSYEQY; J gene: TRBJ2-7; V gene: TRBV4-1
CDR3 protein: SVERGAKNIQY; J gene: TRBJ2-4; V gene: TRBV29-1
CDR3 protein: SARTGTASEKLF; J gene: TRBJ1-4; V gene: TRBV20-1
CDR3 protein: ASSYIPYNSPLH; J gene: TRBJ1-6; V gene: TRBV2
CDR3 protein: SARFSGLSGKPLH; J gene: TRBJ1-6; V gene: TRBV20-1
CDR3 protein: ASSLEYNSPLH; J gene: TRBJ1-6; V gene: TRBV5-1
CDR3 protein: ASSPVGVDGNEKLF; J gene: TRBJ1-4; V gene: TRBV4-3
CDR3 protein: ASSLREAADTQY; J gene: TRBJ2-3; V gene: TRBV6-1
CDR3 protein: ASRTNTDTQY; J gene: TRBJ2-3; V gene: TRBV6-2/TRBV6-3
CDR3 protein: ASSLQGVKTEAF; J gene: TRBJ1-1; V gene: TRBV7-9
CDR3 protein: SARLRGGNSPLH; J gene: TRBJ1-6; V gene: TRBV20-1
CDR3 protein: ASSFPRGMSTDTQY; J gene: TRBJ2-3; V gene: TRBV7-9
CDR3 protein: ASIGAGVNGNQPQH; J gene: TRBJ1-5; V gene: TRBV28
CDR3 protein: ASSRDIGQGGSEQY; J gene: TRBJ2-7; V gene: TRBV7-9
CDR3 protein: ASSRPLQAGEAF; J gene: TRBJ1-1; V gene: TRBV4-1
CDR3 protein: ASSFGTGFSPLH; J gene: TRBJ1-6; V gene: TRBV27
CDR3 protein: ASSALLGQETQY; J gene: TRBJ2-5; V gene: TRBV2
CDR3 protein: AWSVAAPRLNEQF; J gene: TRBJ2-1; V gene: TRBV30
CDR3 protein: ASSSPGQGASYYEQY; J gene: TRBJ2-7; V gene: TRBV28
CDR3 protein: ASSSGQGGQNTEAF; J gene: TRBJ1-1; V gene: TRBV11-2
CDR3 protein: ATSNPPMYYGYT; J gene: TRBJ1-2; V gene: TRBV24-1
CDR3 protein: ASSDGGPNQPQH; J gene: TRBJ1-5; V gene: TRBV25-1
CDR3 protein: ASRAPTGGGETQY; J gene: TRBJ2-5; V gene: TRBV28
CDR3 protein: ASSSQASGSPLH; J gene: TRBJ1-6; V gene: TRBV7-2